This TCR beta chain derives from a study of blood T cell repertoires in COVID-19. Study context: Italy, Spain and the United States were the sources of the convalescent and acute COVID-19 samples.

This clone was seen a handful of times. TCRdb keeps only in-frame clones here, not all; method: immunoSEQ multiplex PCR. Of some 250,000 clones listed, 70% to 90% are singletons. V dropped 3 bases and J dropped 8 bases, with 12 bases sitting between them. The germline V gene encodes CDR1 SGHRS and CDR2 YFSETQ. This CDR3 is 14 amino acids long. The sequence was obtained from a human donor in a cohort sampled during active COVID-19. Sequenced: peripheral blood. The chain uses TRBV5-1 and TRBJ1-6; a possible D gene is TRBD1 (5 bases). The CDR3 DNA reads as TGCGCCAGCAGCTCGGGGGTCGCGGATTCACCCCTCCACTTT. Its translation is CASSSGVADSPLHF. The full variable domain, rest sourced from reference TRBV5-1 and TRBJ1-6, is KAGVTQTPRYLIKTRGQQVTLSCSPISGHRSVSWYQQTPGQGLQFLFEYFSETQRNKGNFPGRFSGRQFSNSRSEMNVSTLELGDSALYLCASSSGVADSPLHFGNGTRLTVT.